A single T cell receptor (beta chain) is shown here with its context. Its antigen is not yet known. One end of the junction does not line up with germline, which may come from a read error. The sample is drawn from a study of blood T cells in healthy people across ages (dated by TCRdb to between 2014 and 2017). Looking at the study overall: In model experiments, roughly one uniquely barcoded TCR beta cDNA molecule per two T cells was captured by template switching. Using the same blood draw, the study looked at two additional independent replicas of 1 million unique cDNA reads for two donors, one aged 18 to 29 and the other aged 80 or older. Four age groups were formed from the donors: young (average approximately 15 years), middle-aged (approximately 39), aged (about 62) and long-lived (more than 75). Donors of different ages were randomly distributed across sequencing lanes to avoid experimental bias. Age-related changes in TCR beta repertoire diversity were measured in the study by deep sequencing normalized with unique cDNA molecular identifiers.

What the authors observed across the whole study: Observed TCR beta diversity per million T cells fell roughly linearly with age, and a significant reduction was already apparent by age about 43. Because profiling used bulk unsorted PBMCs, naive and antigen-experienced compartments could not be compared conclusively. The CMV infection status of donors was not known, potentially confounding age-related changes in expanded clonotypes. Estimates of total diversity based on one million sequenced T cells were considered lower bounds and underestimates. The percentage of naive T cells measured by flow cytometry correlated strongly with observed TCR beta diversity. The long-lived group showed more naive CD4+ T cells, fewer expanded clones and increased TCR diversity than the aged group, suggesting age selection.

From the germline V gene, CDR1 is SGHVS and CDR2 is FNYEAQ. The CDR3 goes from the cysteine to the phenylalanine over 17 residues. This entry keeps only the CDR3 DNA: 51 bases, framed from base 1. The donors were about 40 Caucasian individuals from Russia, aged 6 to 90 years, who were systemically healthy. Around 9.8 milliliters of peripheral blood were collected from each donor into EDTA-treated Vacutainer tubes. Ficoll-Paque density-gradient centrifugation was used to isolate PBMCs, with at least 6.5 million per sample. Total RNA was extracted from PBMCs with Trizol reagent, with at least 6 micrograms obtained per sample. For every donor, an aliquot of PBMCs went through flow cytometry to measure the percentages of naive CD45RAhigh/CD27high T cells. The library came from 5' RACE. Sequencing was carried out with an Illumina HiSeq 2500. A second roughly 6 to 11 cycle PCR used a sample-barcoded 5' primer and a J-beta primer mix. A template-switch 5' adaptor carrying 12 random nucleotides introduced a unique molecular identifier onto each TCR beta cDNA molecule. At least 2.5 million CDR3-containing paired-end reads were obtained from each sample. First-strand cDNA was synthesized from all RNA with the Mint cDNA synthesis kit, primed by a TRBC-specific oligonucleotide. Following uracil-DNA glycosylase treatment, all cDNA underwent a first 18-cycle PCR with the universal primers M1SS and BC2_uni_R. The published analysis was carried out like this. Each sample was normalized by randomly selecting 1 million high-quality reads, each carrying a distinct molecular identifier. Instead of being binned into consensus sequences, reads with shared molecular identifiers were discarded. CDR3 identification, clonotype clustering and error correction used MiTCR with a Q25 quality threshold and the strictest error-elimination algorithm. A nonparametric unseen species model using Euler transformation provided a lower-bound estimate of total TCR beta diversity. TCRdb passed the public sequencing reads through fastp at Q25 and MiXCR, retaining productive beta sequences. Each CDR3 protein gets just one entry, which takes the most common genes and DNA from the rows behind it. Here the V and J calls rest on TCRdb's processing, not on the authors' analysis. Counted in this sample were some 700,000 distinct CDR3 sequences; roughly 43% of them appeared once. Of the sample, 20% to 25% is held by the ten largest clones.

Sequencing was performed on blood. The sequence was collected from a woman aged 55-69 years in good health. The chain uses TRBV7-6 and TRBJ2-3, and 12 junctional nucleotides match TRBD2. Here is the DNA: TGTGCCAGCAGGAGGGGGCTAGCGGGGGGGCTGGGAGATACGCCGTATTTT. This gives the protein CASRRGLAGGLGDTPYF.